Below, 14 T cell receptor beta chains from the same sample are listed, as sequenced in a study of cytomegalovirus exposure and HLA in healthy donors. Sequencing used immunoSEQ multiplex PCR; TCRdb keeps in-frame clones, though not all of them. The table lists tens of thousands of clones, roughly 94% of them singletons. The sample was PBMCs. The receptors were gathered from a woman aged 18 to 35 in good health and CMV-seropositive.

The genes are TRBV27 and TRBJ1-5; the D gene is possibly TRBD1 (6 bases). The CDR3 sequence is 16 residues long. V was trimmed by 5 bases and J by 4 bases, leaving 18 bases between them. Germline values: CDR1 MNHEY, CDR2 SMNVEV (reference sequence). DNA for the CDR3: TGTGCCAGCAGTCCTTTAGGCGGGGGCCGTAATCAGCCCCAGCATTTT. It translates to CASSPLGGGRNQPQHF.

The chain carries TRBV30 and TRBJ2-2, with D possibly TRBD2 on 5 matching bases. V lost 3 bases and J 1 base, leaving 6 bases between the germline ends. The CDR3 totals 13 residues. CDR1 and CDR2 from the germline V gene are GTSNPN and SVGIG (reference sequence). The CDR3 nucleotides read TGTGCCTGGAGCGGGGAGAACACCGGGGAGCTGTTTTTT. This sequence encodes CAWSGENTGELFF. The full variable domain, in which reference TRBV30 and TRBJ2-2 provide the parts outside the CDR3, is SQTIHQWPATLVQPVGSPLSLECTVEGTSNPNLYWYRQAAGRGLQLLFYSVGIGQISSEVPQNLSASRPQDRQFILSSKKLLLSDSGFYLCAWSGENTGELFFGEGSRLTVL.

This rearrangement joins TRBV28 to TRBJ2-5; D remains unclear. V was clipped by 2 bases and J by 3 bases, with 10 bases between them. Looked up from germline, CDR1 is MDHEN and CDR2 is SYDVKM. The CDR3 consists of 14 residues. The CDR3 sequence: CASSLISGKETQYF. In nucleotides, the CDR3 is TGTGCCAGCAGTTTAATCTCAGGAAAAGAGACCCAGTACTTC.

The chain employs TRBV13 and TRBJ2-2, with 9 bases lining up with TRBD2. Germline-derived CDR1 and CDR2 are PRHDT and FYEKMQ (reference sequence). The J segment lost 3 bases and the V segment lost 0 bases, leaving 8 bases of the junction unmatched. The CDR3 totals 18 residues. CDR3 in amino acids: CASSLGRWVAGDTGELFF. In DNA form, the CDR3 reads TGTGCCAGCAGCTTAGGCCGTTGGGTAGCGGGAGACACCGGGGAGCTGTTTTTT. The complete variable domain, with remaining parts taken from reference TRBV13 and TRBJ2-2, reads AAGVIQSPRHLIKEKRETATLKCYPIPRHDTVYWYQQGPGQDPQFLISFYEKMQSDKGSIPDRFSAQQFSDYHSELNMSSLELGDSALYFCASSLGRWVAGDTGELFFGEGSRLTVL.

Note on this clone: Germline is not matched at one junction end, which may reflect a read error. The chain joins TRBV7-7 to TRBJ1-2, with 12 nucleotides matching TRBD1. Germline CDR1 SSHAT, CDR2 FNYEAQ (reference sequence). CDR3 length: 15 residues. The CDR3 here is CASSLGGQGANGYTF. The CDR3 nucleotides read TGTGCTAGCAGCTTAGGGGGACAGGGGGCGAATGGCTACACCTTC.

For this clone: A read error may produce the germline difference seen at one junction end. The CDR3 spells CASTVAGGETQYF. In DNA form, the CDR3 reads TGTGCGAGCACGGTAGCGGGGGGAGAGACCCAGTACTTC. The chain links TRBV2 to TRBJ2-5; 10 positions match TRBD2. This CDR3 has 13 amino acids. Germline V gene data show CDR1 as SNHLY and CDR2 as FYNNEI.

The V and J genes are TRBV6-5 and TRBJ1-1; 7 nucleotides match TRBD1. Germline V gene data show CDR1 as MNHEY and CDR2 as SVGAGI. The CDR3 covers 14 residues. V lost 6 bases and J lost 4; bases outside the gene matches: 8. As DNA, the CDR3 is TGTGCCAGCAGCAACCGGGACAGTACCACTGAAGCTTTCTTT. It is translated as CASSNRDSTTEAFF.

The J gene is TRBJ2-3, the V gene TRBV10-3, with TRBD1 matching 10 bases. Germline V gene sequence: CDR1 ENHRY, CDR2 SYGVKD. This CDR3 contains 15 residues. The trim removed 4 bases at V and 3 bases at J, leaving 4 bases unmatched. CDR3 residues: CAISGGQGGTDTQYF. DNA of the CDR3: TGTGCCATCAGTGGTGGACAGGGGGGGACAGATACGCAGTATTTT.

This chain uses TRBV9 with TRBJ1-2; D is possibly TRBD1 (5 bases). Per germline, CDR1 SGDLS and CDR2 YYNGEE. V was trimmed by 0 bases and J by 0 bases, leaving 12 bases between them. The CDR3 is made up of 16 amino acids. CDR3 bases: TGTGCCAGCAGCGTAGAGGGCTGGGGGGCTAACTATGGCTACACCTTC. This translates into CASSVEGWGANYGYTF.

The chain joins TRBV19 to TRBJ1-2; TRBD1 agrees at 9 bases. V shed 1 base and J 8 bases; nucleotides not matched to a gene: 8. Germline CDR1 LNHDA, CDR2 SQIVND (reference sequence). This CDR3 spans 15 amino acids. The CDR3: CASSIAVGQGGGYTF. The CDR3 region has the DNA TGTGCCAGTAGTATAGCAGTGGGACAGGGCGGCGGCTACACCTTC. Together with reference TRBV19 and TRBJ1-2, the CDR3 gives the full variable domain: DGGITQSPKYLFRKEGQNVTLSCEQNLNHDAMYWYRQDPGQGLRLIYYSQIVNDFQKGDIAEGYSVSREKKESFPLTVTSAQKNPTAFYLCASSIAVGQGGGYTFGSGTRLTVV.

The genes are TRBV4-1 and TRBJ2-3; tentatively, D is TRBD2 (7 bases). Germline V gene sequence: CDR1 MGHRA, CDR2 YSYEKL. V was shortened by 4 bases and J by 4 bases, with 18 bases between the two germline ends. This CDR3 is built from 16 residues. The CDR3 nucleotides read TGCGCCAGCAGCCTGGGGGCGGGAGCGGTTTCAGATACGCAGTATTTT. Protein: CASSLGAGAVSDTQYF.

This chain uses TRBV25-1 with TRBJ2-3; 8 nucleotides agree with TRBD2. CDR3 length: 14 residues. Looked up from germline, CDR1 is MGHDK and CDR2 is SYGVNS. Trimming at V came to 6 bases and at J to 6 bases, leaving 8 bases not matched to a gene. The CDR3 DNA reads TGTGCCAGCAGACCGGGACTAGTTACCGATACGCAGTATTTT. Translated, it gives CASRPGLVTDTQYF. The full variable domain, in which reference TRBV25-1 and TRBJ2-3 provide the parts outside the CDR3, is EADIYQTPRYLVIGTGKKITLECSQTMGHDKMYWYQQDPGMELHLIHYSYGVNSTEKGDLSSESTVSRIRTEHFPLTLESARPSHTSQYLCASRPGLVTDTQYFGPGTRLTVL.

This rearrangement joins TRBV19 to TRBJ1-5, with D perhaps matching TRBD1 (6 bases). This CDR3 comprises 16 residues. Trimming shortened V by 3 bases and J by 3 bases, and 15 bases separated the two germline ends. In germline, CDR1 is LNHDA, CDR2 SQIVND (reference sequence). The DNA of the CDR3 is TGTGCCAGTAGTATTGTTGGGGGCACAACCAATCAGCCCCAGCATTTT. Protein product: CASSIVGGTTNQPQHF.

The V and J genes are TRBV27 and TRBJ2-5; 8 bases fit TRBD2. J was trimmed by 2 bases and V by 3 bases; bases with no gene match: 2. Germline-derived CDR1 and CDR2 are MNHEY and SMNVEV (reference sequence). The CDR3 has 14 residues. CDR3: CASSFRGGQETQYF. CDR3 in DNA: TGTGCCAGCAGTTTTCGGGGGGGGCAAGAGACCCAGTACTTC.